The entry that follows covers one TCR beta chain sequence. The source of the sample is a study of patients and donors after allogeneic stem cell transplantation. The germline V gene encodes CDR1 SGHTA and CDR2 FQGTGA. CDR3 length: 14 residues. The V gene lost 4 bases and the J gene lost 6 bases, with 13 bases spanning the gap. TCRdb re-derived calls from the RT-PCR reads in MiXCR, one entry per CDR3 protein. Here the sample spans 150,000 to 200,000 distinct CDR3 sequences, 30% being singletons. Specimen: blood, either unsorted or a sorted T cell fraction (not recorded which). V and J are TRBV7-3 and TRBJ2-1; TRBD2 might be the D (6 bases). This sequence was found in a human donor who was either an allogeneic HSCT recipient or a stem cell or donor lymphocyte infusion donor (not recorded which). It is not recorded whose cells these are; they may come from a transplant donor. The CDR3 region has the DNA TGTGCCAGCAGCTCAACCATGGGGGGCAATGAGCAGTTCTTC. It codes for CASSSTMGGNEQFF.